This entry concerns a single T cell receptor (beta chain). Isolated RNA was reverse transcribed in full, so expressed TCRB transcripts were sequenced. Reads from naive, central memory and regulatory T cell samples averaged around 3.5 million. The assay was immunoSEQ multiplex PCR, and TCRdb's table has in-frame clones only and misses some. The sample includes 810,000 or so clones, roughly 17% of them seen just once. This sample stems from a study of beta chain features in type 1 diabetes. The authors sorted CD4+ naive, central memory, regulatory and stem cell-like memory cells via CD45RO/CCR7/CD25/CD127/CD95/CD27. This CDR3 contains 14 residues. Trimming pared 0 bases from V and 7 bases from J, leaving 10 bases between. Germline V gene data show CDR1 as MNHEY and CDR2 as SVGAGI.

The material sequenced was naive CD4+ T cells from blood. This clonotype was sampled from a woman under 30 in good health. V gene TRBV6-5 combines with J gene TRBJ2-1; the D gene could be TRBD1 or TRBD2 (6 bases each). CDR3 region: CASSYSLGGNEQFF. The CDR3 DNA sequence: TGTGCCAGCAGTTACTCCTTAGGGGGGAATGAGCAGTTCTTC.